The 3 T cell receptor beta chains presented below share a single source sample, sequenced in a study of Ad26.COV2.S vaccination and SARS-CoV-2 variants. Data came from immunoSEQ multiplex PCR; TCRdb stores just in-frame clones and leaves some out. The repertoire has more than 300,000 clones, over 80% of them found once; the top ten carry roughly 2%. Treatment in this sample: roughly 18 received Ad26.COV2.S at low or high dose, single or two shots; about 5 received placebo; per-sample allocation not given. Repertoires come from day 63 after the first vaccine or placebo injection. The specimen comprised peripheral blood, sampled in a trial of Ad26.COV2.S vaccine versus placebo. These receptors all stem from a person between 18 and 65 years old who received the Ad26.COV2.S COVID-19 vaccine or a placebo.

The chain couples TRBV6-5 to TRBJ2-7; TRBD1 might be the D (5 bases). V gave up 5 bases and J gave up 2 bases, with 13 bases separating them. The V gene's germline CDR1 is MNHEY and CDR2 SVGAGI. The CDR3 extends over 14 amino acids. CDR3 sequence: CASSRKLGAYEQYF. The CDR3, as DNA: TGTGCCAGCAGTCGTAAATTAGGGGCCTACGAGCAGTACTTC.

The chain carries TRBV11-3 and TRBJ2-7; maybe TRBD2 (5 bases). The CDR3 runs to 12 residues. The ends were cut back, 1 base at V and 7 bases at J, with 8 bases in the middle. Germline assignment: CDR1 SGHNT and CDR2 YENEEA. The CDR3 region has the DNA TGTGCCAGCAGCTTAGTGACTAATGAGCAGTACTTC. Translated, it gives CASSLVTNEQYF. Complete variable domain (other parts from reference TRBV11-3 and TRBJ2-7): EAGVVQSPRYKIIEKKQPVAFWCNPISGHNTLYWYLQNLGQGPELLIRYENEEAVDDSQLPKDRFSAERLKGVDSTLKIQPAELGDSAVYLCASSLVTNEQYFGPGTRLTVT.

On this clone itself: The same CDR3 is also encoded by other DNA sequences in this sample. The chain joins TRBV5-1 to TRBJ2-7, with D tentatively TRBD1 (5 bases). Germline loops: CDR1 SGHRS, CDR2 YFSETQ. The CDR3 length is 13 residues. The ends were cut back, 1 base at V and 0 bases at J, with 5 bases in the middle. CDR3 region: CASSLTGSYEQYF. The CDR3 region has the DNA TGCGCCAGCAGCTTGACAGGCTCCTACGAGCAGTACTTC.